This T cell receptor (beta chain) emerged from a study of OX40 agonist ivuxolimab in advanced cancers. The overall study: It was permissible to have had prior anti-PD-1, anti-PD-L1 or anti-CTLA-4 therapy, and about 40% had some. Study results and limitations: Blood T cells, both CD4+ and CD8+, expanded clonally by week 6 at 0.1 to 3.0 mg/kg.

As to this clone: Its matching antigen is unknown.

Assay: immunoSEQ multiplex PCR; the TCRdb copy retains only in-frame clones and omits some. The sample has about 69,000 clones, approximately 90% seen once. The junction had 13 bases not matched to a gene; V was cut back by 5 bases and J by 8 bases. CDR1 and CDR2 from the germline V gene are SGHAT and FQDESV (reference sequence). The CDR3 has 15 amino acids. The investigators sampled blood at baseline, at cycle 4 day 1, and at cycle 7 day 1. The sequence was obtained from an adult with an advanced solid tumor such as melanoma, head and neck, liver or kidney cancer. V and J are TRBV11-1 and TRBJ1-2, with TRBD1 matching over 8 bases. The starting material was CD4+ or CD8+ T cells sorted from blood, obtained in a trial of the OX40 agonist ivuxolimab. The CDR3 sequence: CASSPLTGVSGGYTF. The DNA of the CDR3 is TGTGCCAGCAGCCCCCTGACAGGGGTATCCGGAGGCTACACCTTC.